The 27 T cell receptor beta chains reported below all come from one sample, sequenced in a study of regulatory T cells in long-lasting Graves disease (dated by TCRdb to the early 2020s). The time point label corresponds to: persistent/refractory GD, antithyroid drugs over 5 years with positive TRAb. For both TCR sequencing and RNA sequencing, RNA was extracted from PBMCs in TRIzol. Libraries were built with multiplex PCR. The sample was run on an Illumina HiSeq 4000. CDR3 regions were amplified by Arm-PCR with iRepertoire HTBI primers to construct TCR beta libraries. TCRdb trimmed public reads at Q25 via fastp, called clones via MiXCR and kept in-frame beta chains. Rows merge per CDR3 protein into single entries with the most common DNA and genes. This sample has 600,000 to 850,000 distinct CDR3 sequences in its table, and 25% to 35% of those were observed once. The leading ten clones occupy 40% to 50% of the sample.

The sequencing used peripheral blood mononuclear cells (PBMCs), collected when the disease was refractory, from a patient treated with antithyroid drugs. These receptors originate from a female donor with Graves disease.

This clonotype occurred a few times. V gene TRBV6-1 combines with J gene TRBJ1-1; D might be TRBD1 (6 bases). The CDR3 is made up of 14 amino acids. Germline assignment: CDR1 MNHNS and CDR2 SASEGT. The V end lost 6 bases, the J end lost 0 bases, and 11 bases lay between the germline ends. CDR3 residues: CASRPRTVNTEAFF. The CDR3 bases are TGTGCCAGCAGACCTCGGACAGTGAACACTGAAGCTTTCTTT.

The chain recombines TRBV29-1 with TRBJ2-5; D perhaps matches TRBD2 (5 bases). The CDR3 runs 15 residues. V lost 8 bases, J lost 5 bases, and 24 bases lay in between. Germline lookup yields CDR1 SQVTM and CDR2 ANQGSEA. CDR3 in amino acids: CSTRPGTSGWETQYF. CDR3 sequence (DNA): TGCAGCACACGACCCGGTACTAGTGGGTGGGAGACCCAGTACTTC.

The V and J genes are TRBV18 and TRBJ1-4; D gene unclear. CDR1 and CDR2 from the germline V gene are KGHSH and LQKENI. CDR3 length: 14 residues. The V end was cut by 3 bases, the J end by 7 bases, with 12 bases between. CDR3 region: CASSPPGVVEKLFF. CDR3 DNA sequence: TGTGCCAGCTCACCTCCCGGGGTAGTTGAAAAACTGTTTTTT.

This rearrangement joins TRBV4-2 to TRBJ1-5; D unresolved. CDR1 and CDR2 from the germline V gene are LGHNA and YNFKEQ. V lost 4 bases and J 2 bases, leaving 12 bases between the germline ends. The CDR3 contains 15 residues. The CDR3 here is CASSPMVSGNQPQHF. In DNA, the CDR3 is TGTGCCAGCAGCCCGATGGTCTCGGGCAATCAGCCCCAGCATTTT.

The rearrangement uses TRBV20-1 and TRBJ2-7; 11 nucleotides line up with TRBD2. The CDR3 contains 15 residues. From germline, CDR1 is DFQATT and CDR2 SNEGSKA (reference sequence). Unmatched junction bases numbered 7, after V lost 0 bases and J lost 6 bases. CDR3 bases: TGCAGTGCTAGAGATAGCGTTAGCGGGAGGGCCGAGCAGTACTTC. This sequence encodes CSARDSVSGRAEQYF.

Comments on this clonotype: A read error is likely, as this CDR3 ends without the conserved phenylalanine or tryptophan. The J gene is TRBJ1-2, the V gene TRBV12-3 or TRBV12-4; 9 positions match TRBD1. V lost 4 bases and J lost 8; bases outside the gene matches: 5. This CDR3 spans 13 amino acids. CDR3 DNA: TGTGCCAGCAGTTGGACAGGGGTAGGGGGCTACACCCTC. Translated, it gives CASSWTGVGGYTL.

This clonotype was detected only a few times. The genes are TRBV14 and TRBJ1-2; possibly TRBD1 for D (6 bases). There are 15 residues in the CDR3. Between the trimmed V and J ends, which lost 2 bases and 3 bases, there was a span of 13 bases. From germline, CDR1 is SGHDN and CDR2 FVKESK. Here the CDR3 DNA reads TGTGCCAGCAGCCAATCTCCAGGGGAAGACTATGGCTACACCTTC. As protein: CASSQSPGEDYGYTF.

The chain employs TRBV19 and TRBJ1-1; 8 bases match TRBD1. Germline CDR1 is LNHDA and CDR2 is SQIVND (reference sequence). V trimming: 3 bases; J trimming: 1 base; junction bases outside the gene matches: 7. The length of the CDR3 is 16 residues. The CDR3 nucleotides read TGTGCCAGTAGTATCCTTAGGACAGGGCCGAACACTGAAGCTTTCTTT. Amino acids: CASSILRTGPNTEAFF. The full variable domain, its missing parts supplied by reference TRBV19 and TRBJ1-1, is DGGITQSPKYLFRKEGQNVTLSCEQNLNHDAMYWYRQDPGQGLRLIYYSQIVNDFQKGDIAEGYSVSREKKESFPLTVTSAQKNPTAFYLCASSILRTGPNTEAFFGQGTRLTVV.

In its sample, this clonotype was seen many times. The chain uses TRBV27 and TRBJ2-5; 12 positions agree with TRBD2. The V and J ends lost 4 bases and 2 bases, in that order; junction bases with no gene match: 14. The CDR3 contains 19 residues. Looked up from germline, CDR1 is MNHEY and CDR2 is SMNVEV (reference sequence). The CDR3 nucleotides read TGTGCCAGCAGTTCAAGCGGGACTAGCGGGTGGTCCCGTCAAGAGACCCAGTACTTC. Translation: CASSSSGTSGWSRQETQYF.

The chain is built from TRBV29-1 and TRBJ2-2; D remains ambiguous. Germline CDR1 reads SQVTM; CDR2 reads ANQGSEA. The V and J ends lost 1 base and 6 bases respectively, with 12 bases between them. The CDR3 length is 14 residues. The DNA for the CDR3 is TGCAGCGTTGAAGGGATAGGGCGCGCCGGGGAGCTGTTTTTT. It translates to CSVEGIGRAGELFF.

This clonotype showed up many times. In DNA, the CDR3 is TGTGCCAGCAGTTTTCGAGGTCGAAGCGGGGACAATCAGTACTTC. Translation gives CASSFRGRSGDNQYF. The gene calls are TRBV12-3 or TRBV12-4 and TRBJ2-5, with a tentative D call TRBD2 (7 bases). The CDR3 spans 15 residues. The ends were cut back, 3 bases at V and 11 bases at J, with 22 bases in the middle.

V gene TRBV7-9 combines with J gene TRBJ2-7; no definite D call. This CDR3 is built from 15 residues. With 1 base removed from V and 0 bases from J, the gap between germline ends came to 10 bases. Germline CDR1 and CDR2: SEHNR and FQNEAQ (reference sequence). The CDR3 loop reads CASSLDGPSSYEQYF. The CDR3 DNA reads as TGTGCCAGCAGCTTAGACGGACCAAGCTCCTACGAGCAGTACTTC. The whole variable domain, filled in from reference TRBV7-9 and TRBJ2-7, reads DTGVSQNPRHKITKRGQNVTFRCDPISEHNRLYWYRQTLGQGPEFLTYFQNEAQLEKSRLLSDRFSAERPKGSFSTLEIQRTEQGDSAMYLCASSLDGPSSYEQYFGPGTRLTVT.

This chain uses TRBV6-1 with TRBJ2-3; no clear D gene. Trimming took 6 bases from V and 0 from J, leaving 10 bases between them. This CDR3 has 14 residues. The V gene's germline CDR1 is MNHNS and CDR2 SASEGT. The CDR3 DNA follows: TGTGCCAGCAGGGTGACCGGGAGCACAGATACGCAGTATTTT. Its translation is CASRVTGSTDTQYF.

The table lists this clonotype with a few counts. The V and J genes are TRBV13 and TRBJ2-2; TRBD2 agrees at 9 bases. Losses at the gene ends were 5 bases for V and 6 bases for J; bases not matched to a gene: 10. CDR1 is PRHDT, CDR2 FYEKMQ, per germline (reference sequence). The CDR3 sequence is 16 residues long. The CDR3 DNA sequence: TGTGCCAGCAGCACCCGTGGAGCGGGAGGCGCCGGGGAGCTGTTTTTT. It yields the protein CASSTRGAGGAGELFF.

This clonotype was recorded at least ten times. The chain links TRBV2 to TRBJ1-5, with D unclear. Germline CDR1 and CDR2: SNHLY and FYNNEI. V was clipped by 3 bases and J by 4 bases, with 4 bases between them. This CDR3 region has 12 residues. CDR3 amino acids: CASSDWNQPQHF. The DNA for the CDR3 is TGTGCCAGCAGTGATTGGAATCAGCCCCAGCATTTT.

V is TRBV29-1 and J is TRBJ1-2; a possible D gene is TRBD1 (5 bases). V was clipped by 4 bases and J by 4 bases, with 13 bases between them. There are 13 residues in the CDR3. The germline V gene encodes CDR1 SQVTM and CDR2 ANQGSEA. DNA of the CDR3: TGCAGCGTTGCAGACGGGGACGTCTATGGCTACACCTTC. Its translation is CSVADGDVYGYTF.

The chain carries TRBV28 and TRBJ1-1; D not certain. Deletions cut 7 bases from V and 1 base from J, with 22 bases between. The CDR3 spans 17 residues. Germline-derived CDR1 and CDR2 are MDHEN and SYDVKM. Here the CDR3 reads CASNSPPTGDGNTEAFF. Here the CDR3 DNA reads TGTGCCAGCAACTCCCCCCCCACCGGGGATGGGAACACTGAAGCTTTCTTT.

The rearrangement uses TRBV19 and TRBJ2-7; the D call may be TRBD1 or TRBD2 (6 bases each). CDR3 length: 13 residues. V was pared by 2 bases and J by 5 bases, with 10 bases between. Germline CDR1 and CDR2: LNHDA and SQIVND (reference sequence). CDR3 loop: CASSIRGVHEQYF. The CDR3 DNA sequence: TGTGCCAGTAGTATAAGGGGGGTCCACGAGCAGTACTTC.

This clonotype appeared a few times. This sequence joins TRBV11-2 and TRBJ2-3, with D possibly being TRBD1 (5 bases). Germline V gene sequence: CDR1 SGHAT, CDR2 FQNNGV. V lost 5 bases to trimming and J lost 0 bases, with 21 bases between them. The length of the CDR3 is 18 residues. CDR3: CASSLGARSPASTDTQYF. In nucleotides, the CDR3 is TGTGCCAGCAGCCTTGGGGCCAGATCTCCCGCGAGCACAGATACGCAGTATTTT.

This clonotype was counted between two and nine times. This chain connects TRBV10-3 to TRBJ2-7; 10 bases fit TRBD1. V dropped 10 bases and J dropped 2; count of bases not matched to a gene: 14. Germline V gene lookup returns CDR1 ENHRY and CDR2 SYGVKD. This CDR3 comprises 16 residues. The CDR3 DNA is TGTGCCACCAACCGGGACAGGGGCCAATCAGCCTACGAGCAGTACTTC. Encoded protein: CATNRDRGQSAYEQYF.

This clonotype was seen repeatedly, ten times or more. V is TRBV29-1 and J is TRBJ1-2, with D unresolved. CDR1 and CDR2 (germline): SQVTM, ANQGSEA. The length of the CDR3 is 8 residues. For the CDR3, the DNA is TGCAGTGTCGAAGGCTACACCTTC. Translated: CSVEGYTF.

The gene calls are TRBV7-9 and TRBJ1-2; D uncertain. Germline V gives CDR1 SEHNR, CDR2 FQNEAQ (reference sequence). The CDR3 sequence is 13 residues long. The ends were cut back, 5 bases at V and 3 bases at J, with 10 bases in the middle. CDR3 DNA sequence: TGTGCCAGCAGCAACCGACCTGACTATGGCTACACCTTC. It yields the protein CASSNRPDYGYTF.

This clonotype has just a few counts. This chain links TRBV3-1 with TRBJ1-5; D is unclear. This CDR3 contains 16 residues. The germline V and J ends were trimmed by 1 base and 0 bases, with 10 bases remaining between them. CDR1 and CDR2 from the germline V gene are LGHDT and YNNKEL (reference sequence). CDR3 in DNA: TGTGCCAGCAGCCAAGGTGATGGGTTTAGCAATCAGCCCCAGCATTTT. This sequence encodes CASSQGDGFSNQPQHF.

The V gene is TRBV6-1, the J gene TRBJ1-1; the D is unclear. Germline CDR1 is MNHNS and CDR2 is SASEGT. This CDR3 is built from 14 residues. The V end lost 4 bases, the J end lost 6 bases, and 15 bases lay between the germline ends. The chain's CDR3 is CASSATGRQPEAFF. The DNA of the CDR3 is TGTGCCAGCAGTGCCACCGGACGGCAGCCTGAAGCTTTCTTT.

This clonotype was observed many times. CDR3 protein: CASSKRQGLEAFF. The CDR3 nucleotides read TGTGCCAGCAGCAAGCGACAGGGGCTTGAAGCTTTCTTT. This chain uses TRBV12-3 or TRBV12-4 with TRBJ1-1; TRBD1 matches 8 bases. V trimming: 6 bases; J trimming: 7 bases; junction bases outside the gene matches: 7. The CDR3 length is 13 residues.

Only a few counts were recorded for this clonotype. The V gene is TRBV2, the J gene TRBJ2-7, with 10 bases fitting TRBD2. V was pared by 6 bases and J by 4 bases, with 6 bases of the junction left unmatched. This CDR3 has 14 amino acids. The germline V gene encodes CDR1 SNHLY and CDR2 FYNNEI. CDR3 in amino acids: CASRLAGALYEQYF. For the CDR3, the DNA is TGTGCCAGCAGGCTAGCGGGAGCATTGTACGAGCAGTACTTC. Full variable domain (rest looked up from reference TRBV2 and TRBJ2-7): EPEVTQTPSHQVTQMGQEVILRCVPISNHLYFYWYRQILGQKVEFLVSFYNNEISEKSEIFDDQFSVERPDGSNFTLKIRSTKLEDSAMYFCASRLAGALYEQYFGPGTRLTVT.

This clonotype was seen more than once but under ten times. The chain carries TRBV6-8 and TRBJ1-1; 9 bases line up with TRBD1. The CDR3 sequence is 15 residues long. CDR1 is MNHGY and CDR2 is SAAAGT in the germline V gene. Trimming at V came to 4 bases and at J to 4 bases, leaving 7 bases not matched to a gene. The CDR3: CASSFRDREFTEAFF. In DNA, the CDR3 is TGTGCCAGCAGTTTCCGGGACAGGGAGTTCACTGAAGCTTTCTTT.